This T cell receptor beta chain originates from a study of CD8+ T cells in alopecia areata. Study overall: Tofacitinib administration to treated patients was oral, at 5 to 10 mg twice daily. After 6 to 18 months of tofacitinib, follow-up continued 6 months off drug.

A remark on this clone: Its antigen is unidentified.

Germline CDR1 reads SQVTM; CDR2 reads ANQGSEA. Trimming shortened V by 7 bases and J by 1 base, and 16 bases separated the two germline ends. There are 14 residues in the CDR3. Individuals with alopecia areata gave both lesional scalp punch biopsies and peripheral blood for collection. Reverse transcription of extracted RNA yielded cDNA, which provided the sequencing template. Sequencing used immunoSEQ multiplex PCR; TCRdb keeps in-frame clones, though not all of them. In the table there are 80,000 to 100,000 clones, about two fifths of which are singletons. General observations from the study: Patients shared TCRs less clearly than mice did, possibly owing to HLA.

This clonotype was sampled from a human donor with alopecia areata. This rearrangement joins TRBV29-1 to TRBJ2-5, with D perhaps TRBD1 or TRBD2 (5 bases each). The material sequenced was CD4+ T cells sorted from blood. This chain's CDR3 is CSAIKTGTQETQYF. The CDR3 nucleotides read TGCAGCGCAATAAAAACCGGGACCCAAGAGACCCAGTACTTC.